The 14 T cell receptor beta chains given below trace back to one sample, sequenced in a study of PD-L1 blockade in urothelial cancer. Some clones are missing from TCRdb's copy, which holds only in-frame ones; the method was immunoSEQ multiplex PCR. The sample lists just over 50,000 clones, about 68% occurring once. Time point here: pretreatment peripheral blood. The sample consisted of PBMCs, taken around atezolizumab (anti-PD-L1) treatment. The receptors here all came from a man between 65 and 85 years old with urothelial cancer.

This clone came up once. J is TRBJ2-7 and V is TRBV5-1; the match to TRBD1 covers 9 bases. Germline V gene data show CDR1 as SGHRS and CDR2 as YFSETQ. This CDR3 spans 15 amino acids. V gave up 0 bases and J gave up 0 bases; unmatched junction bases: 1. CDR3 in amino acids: CASSLGDRVSYEQYF. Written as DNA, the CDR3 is TGCGCCAGCAGCTTGGGGGACAGGGTCTCCTACGAGCAGTACTTC.

The CDR3 reads CATSREGQTNGYTF. Here the CDR3 DNA reads TGTGCCACCAGCAGAGAGGGACAGACGAATGGCTACACCTTC. The gene calls are TRBV15 and TRBJ1-2; 7 bases map to TRBD1. CDR3 length equals 14 residues. Germline CDR1 reads LNHNV; CDR2 reads YYDKDF (reference sequence). With 0 bases clipped from V and 6 bases from J, the junction kept 4 bases outside the gene matches. Drawing the rest from reference TRBV15 and TRBJ1-2, the complete variable domain is DAMVIQNPRYQVTQFGKPVTLSCSQTLNHNVMYWYQQKSSQAPKLLFHYYDKDFNNEADTPDNFQSRRPNTSFCFLDIRSPGLGDTAMYLCATSREGQTNGYTFGSGTRLTVV.

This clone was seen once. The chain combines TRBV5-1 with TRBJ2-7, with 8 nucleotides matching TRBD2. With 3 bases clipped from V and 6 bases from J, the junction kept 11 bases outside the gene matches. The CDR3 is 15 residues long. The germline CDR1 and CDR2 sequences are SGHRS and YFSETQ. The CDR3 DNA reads TGCGCCAGCAGCTCCTCCGGGACTAGACCTTCCGAGCAGTACTTC. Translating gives CASSSSGTRPSEQYF.

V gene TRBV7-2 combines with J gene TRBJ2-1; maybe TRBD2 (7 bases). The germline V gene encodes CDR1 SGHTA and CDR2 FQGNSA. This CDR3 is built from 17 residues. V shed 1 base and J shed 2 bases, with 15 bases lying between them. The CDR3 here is CASSLDFRGGTYNEQFF. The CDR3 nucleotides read TGTGCCAGCAGCTTAGATTTCCGCGGGGGCACCTACAATGAGCAGTTCTTC.

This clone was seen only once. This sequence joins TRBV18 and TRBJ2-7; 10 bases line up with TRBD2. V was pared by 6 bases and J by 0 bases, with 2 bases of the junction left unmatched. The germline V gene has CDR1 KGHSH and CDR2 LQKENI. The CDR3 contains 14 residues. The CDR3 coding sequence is TGTGCCAGCTCCCTAGCGGGGGTCTCCTACGAGCAGTACTTC. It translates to CASSLAGVSYEQYF.

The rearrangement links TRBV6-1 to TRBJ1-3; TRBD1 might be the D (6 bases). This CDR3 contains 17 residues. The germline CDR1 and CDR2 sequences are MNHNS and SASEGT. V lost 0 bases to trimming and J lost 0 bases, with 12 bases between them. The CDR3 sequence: CASSEAAGQFSGNTIYF. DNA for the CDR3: TGTGCCAGCAGTGAAGCGGCCGGACAGTTCTCTGGAAACACCATATATTTT.

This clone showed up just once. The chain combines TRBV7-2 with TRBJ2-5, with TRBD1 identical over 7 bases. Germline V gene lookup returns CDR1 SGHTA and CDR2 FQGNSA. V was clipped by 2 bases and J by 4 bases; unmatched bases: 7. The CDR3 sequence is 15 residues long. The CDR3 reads CASSLQQGVRETQYF. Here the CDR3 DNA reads TGTGCCAGCAGCTTACAGCAGGGGGTCCGAGAGACCCAGTACTTC. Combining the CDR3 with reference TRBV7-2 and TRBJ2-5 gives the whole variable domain GAGVSQSPSNKVTEKGKDVELRCDPISGHTALYWYRQSLGQGLEFLIYFQGNSAPDKSGLPSDRFSAERTGGSVSTLTIQRTQQEDSAVYLCASSLQQGVRETQYFGPGTRLLVL.

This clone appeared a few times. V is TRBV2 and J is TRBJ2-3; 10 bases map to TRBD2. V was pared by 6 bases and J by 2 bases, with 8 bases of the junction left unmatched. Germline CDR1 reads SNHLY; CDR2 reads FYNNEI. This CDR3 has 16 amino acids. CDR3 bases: TGTGCCAGCAGGGGGGGGACTAGCGCTAACACAGATACGCAGTATTTT. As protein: CASRGGTSANTDTQYF.

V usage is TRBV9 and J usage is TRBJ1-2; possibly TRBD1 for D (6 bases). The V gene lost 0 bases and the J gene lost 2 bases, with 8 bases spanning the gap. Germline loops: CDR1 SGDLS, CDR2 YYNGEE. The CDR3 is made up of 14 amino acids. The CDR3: CASSVVQGNYGYTF. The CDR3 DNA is TGTGCCAGCAGCGTAGTCCAGGGGAACTATGGCTACACCTTC.

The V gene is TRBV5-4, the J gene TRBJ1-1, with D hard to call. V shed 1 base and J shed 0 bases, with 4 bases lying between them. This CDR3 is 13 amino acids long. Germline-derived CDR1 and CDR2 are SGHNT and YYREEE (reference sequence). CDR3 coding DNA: TGTGCCAGCAGCTTGCCATTGAACACTGAAGCTTTCTTT. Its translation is CASSLPLNTEAFF.

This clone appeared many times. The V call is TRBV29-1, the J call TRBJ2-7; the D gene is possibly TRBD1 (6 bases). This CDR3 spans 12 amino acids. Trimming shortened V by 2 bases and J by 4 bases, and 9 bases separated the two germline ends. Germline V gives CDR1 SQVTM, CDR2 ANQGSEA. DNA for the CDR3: TGCAGCGTTGAAACAGGGAAATACGAGCAGTACTTC. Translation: CSVETGKYEQYF.

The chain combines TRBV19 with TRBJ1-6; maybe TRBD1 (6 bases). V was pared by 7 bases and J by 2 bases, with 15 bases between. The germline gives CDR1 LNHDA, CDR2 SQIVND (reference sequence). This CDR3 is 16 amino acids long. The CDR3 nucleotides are TGTGCCAGTACCGACTCAGGGGTGGCCTATAATTCACCCCTCCACTTT. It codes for CASTDSGVAYNSPLHF. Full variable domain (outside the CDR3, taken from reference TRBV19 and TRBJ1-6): DGGITQSPKYLFRKEGQNVTLSCEQNLNHDAMYWYRQDPGQGLRLIYYSQIVNDFQKGDIAEGYSVSREKKESFPLTVTSAQKNPTAFYLCASTDSGVAYNSPLHFGNGTRLTVT.

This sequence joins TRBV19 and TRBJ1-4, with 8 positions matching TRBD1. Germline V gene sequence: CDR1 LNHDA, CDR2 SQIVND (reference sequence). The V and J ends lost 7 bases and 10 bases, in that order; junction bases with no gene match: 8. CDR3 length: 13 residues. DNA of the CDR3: TGTGCCAGTACGGACAGGGAGGGGGGAAAACTGTTTTTT. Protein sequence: CASTDREGGKLFF. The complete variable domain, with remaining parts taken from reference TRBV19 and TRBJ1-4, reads DGGITQSPKYLFRKEGQNVTLSCEQNLNHDAMYWYRQDPGQGLRLIYYSQIVNDFQKGDIAEGYSVSREKKESFPLTVTSAQKNPTAFYLCASTDREGGKLFFGSGTQLSVL.

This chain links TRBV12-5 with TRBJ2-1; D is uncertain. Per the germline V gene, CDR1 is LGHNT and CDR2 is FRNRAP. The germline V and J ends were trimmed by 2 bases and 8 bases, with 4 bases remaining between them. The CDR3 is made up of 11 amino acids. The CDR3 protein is CASGLRDEQFF. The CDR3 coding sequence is TGTGCTAGTGGTTTGCGGGATGAGCAGTTCTTC.